The text below deals with one T cell receptor (beta chain). Its matching antigen is unknown. The entry originates in a study of T-cell reconstitution after alpha-beta-depleted transplantation in children. Unique molecular identifiers featured in how the TCRbeta library was prepared. In TCRdb, the PCR reads were re-called with MiXCR into one record per CDR3 protein. Of a few hundred thousand distinct CDR3 sequences in the sample, more than 20% were seen once. Study findings and constraints: TCRbeta diversity was high at day 60 in some patients (a result of surviving recipient T cells and thymic progenitors). Newly produced T cells mostly provided counts and TCRbeta diversity after one year, as hyperexpanded clones declined. Expanded graft clones, several hundred of them, were reportedly the source of alpha-beta T cells about two months after transplant.

The germline CDR1 and CDR2 sequences are SGHAT and FQNNGV. With 4 bases removed from V and 6 bases from J, the gap between germline ends came to 13 bases. This CDR3 region has 13 residues. The sample was PBMCs, taken before TCRalphabeta/CD19-depleted stem cell transplant. The sequence was collected from a girl under 10 years old with Fanconi anemia, due to receive a stem cell transplant. V and J are TRBV11-2 and TRBJ2-7; no clear D gene. The CDR3 sequence: CASSSVMITEQYF. The DNA for the CDR3 is TGTGCCAGCAGCTCCGTTATGATTACCGAGCAGTACTTC.